Detailed here is one TCR beta chain. The antigen is unknown. The sample comes from a study of T-cell reconstitution after alpha-beta-depleted transplantation in children. Germline CDR1 and CDR2: LNHNV and YYDKDF (reference sequence). J gave up 0 bases and V 5 bases, and 7 bases lay outside the gene matches. CDR3 length equals 15 residues. Study-wide findings and caveats: The study traced high day-60 TCRbeta diversity in some patients to surviving recipient T cells and thymic progenitors. Reportedly, only several hundred clones from non-depleted graft cells drove alpha-beta T-cell counts at about two months.

As it was prepared, the TCRbeta library received unique molecular identifiers. TCRdb used MiXCR to reprocess the PCR reads, holding one entry per CDR3 protein. Of about 980,000 distinct CDR3 sequences detected, about 30% appear once; the ten largest clones hold under 30%. This TCR derives from a boy younger than two who had a stem cell transplant for SCID, so the T cells may come from the graft donor. The gene calls are TRBV15 and TRBJ2-7; 7 bases map to TRBD1. Sequenced here: PBMCs, mostly from graft donor cells, sampled 360 days after TCRalphabeta/CD19-depleted stem cell transplant. The CDR3 sequence is CATSLGQDRSYEQYF. For the CDR3, the DNA is TGTGCCACCAGCCTAGGACAGGATCGCTCCTACGAGCAGTACTTC.